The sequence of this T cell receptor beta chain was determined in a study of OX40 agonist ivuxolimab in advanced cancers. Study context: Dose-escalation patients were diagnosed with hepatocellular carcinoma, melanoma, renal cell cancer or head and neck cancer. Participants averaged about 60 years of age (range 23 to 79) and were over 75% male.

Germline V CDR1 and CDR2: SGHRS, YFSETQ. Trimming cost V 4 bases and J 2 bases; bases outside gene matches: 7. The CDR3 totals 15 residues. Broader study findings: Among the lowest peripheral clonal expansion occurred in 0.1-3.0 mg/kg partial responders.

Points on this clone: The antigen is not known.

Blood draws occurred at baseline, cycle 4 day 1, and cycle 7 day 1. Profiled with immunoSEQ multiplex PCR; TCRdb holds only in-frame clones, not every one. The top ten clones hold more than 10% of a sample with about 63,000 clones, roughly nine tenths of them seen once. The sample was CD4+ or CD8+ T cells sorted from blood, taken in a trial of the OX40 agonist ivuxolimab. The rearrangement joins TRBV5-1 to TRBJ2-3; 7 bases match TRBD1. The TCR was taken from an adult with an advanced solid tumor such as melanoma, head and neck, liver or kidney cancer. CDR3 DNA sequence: TGCGCCAGCAGCCAATGGACAGGTACCACAGATACGCAGTATTTT. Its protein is CASSQWTGTTDTQYF.